Each of the 25 T cell receptor beta chains below was sequenced from the same sample in a study of cytomegalovirus exposure and HLA in healthy donors. The PCR was carried out with 60 Vbeta primers and 13 Jbeta primers. The repertoire was sequenced with immunoSEQ multiplex PCR; TCRdb's copy has only in-frame clones and lacks some. The table lists about 120,000 clones, about 83% of them singletons. Material for sequencing was PBMCs. These receptors were taken from a woman in her forties in good health and CMV-seropositive.

This chain connects TRBV27 to TRBJ2-5; 16 positions agree with TRBD2. CDR1 and CDR2 (germline): MNHEY, SMNVEV (reference sequence). The V and J ends lost 5 bases and 5 bases, in that order; junction bases with no gene match: 5. The CDR3 consists of 16 residues. The CDR3 nucleotides are TGTGCCAGCAGTGTAACGGGACTAGCGGGAGGGGAGACCCAGTACTTC. The encoded protein is CASSVTGLAGGETQYF.

V gene TRBV7-3 combines with J gene TRBJ1-1; 9 bases map to TRBD1. In germline, CDR1 is SGHTA, CDR2 FQGTGA. CDR3 length: 13 residues. V shed 5 bases and J 7 bases; nucleotides not matched to a gene: 5. This chain's CDR3 is CASSPDRGDEAFF. CDR3 nucleotide sequence: TGTGCCAGCAGCCCGGACAGGGGAGATGAAGCTTTCTTT.

The chain recombines TRBV5-1 with TRBJ1-1, with D maybe TRBD1 (5 bases). The length of the CDR3 is 15 residues. Germline V CDR1 and CDR2: SGHRS, YFSETQ. V lost 0 bases and J 1 base, leaving 10 bases between the germline ends. This CDR3 reads CASSLGQDKNTEAFF. DNA for the CDR3: TGCGCCAGCAGCTTGGGTCAGGACAAGAACACTGAAGCTTTCTTT.

For this clone: One end of the junction fails to match germline, which may point to a read error. V is TRBV7-9 and J is TRBJ2-1; D perhaps matches TRBD1 (6 bases). The germline CDR1 and CDR2 sequences are SEHNR and FQNEAQ (reference sequence). The CDR3 has 12 residues. CDR3 in amino acids: CASGGRSNVQFF. CDR3 nucleotide sequence: TGTGCCAGCGGGGGCCGATCGAATGTGCAGTTCTTC.

The V call is TRBV19, the J call TRBJ1-5, with D possibly matching TRBD1 (5 bases). The V gene lost 9 bases and the J gene lost 2 bases, with 17 bases spanning the gap. The CDR3 is made up of 15 amino acids. Germline V gene sequence: CDR1 LNHDA, CDR2 SQIVND (reference sequence). CDR3 protein: CASHNQGYGNQPQHF. CDR3 DNA sequence: TGTGCCAGCCACAACCAGGGTTATGGCAATCAGCCCCAGCATTTT.

This chain joins TRBV5-4 and TRBJ2-5, with D possibly matching TRBD2 (6 bases). Trimming pared 3 bases from V and 2 bases from J, leaving 11 bases between. The CDR3 length is 14 residues. Germline CDR1 and CDR2: SGHNT and YYREEE (reference sequence). CDR3 bases: TGTGCCAGCAGCTCCGGGACTGTGCAAGAGACCCAGTACTTC. Translation: CASSSGTVQETQYF.

J is TRBJ2-7 and V is TRBV19; 8 bases map to TRBD2. Germline trimming cut 4 bases from V and 9 bases from J; bases unmatched to any gene: 11. Germline loops: CDR1 LNHDA, CDR2 SQIVND (reference sequence). The CDR3 contains 14 residues. In nucleotides, the CDR3 is TGTGCCAGTAGTACCGGGAGGGATCCACTAGGGCAGTACTTC. Translated: CASSTGRDPLGQYF.

V is TRBV7-2 and J is TRBJ2-3, with D perhaps TRBD2 (5 bases). The V gene's germline CDR1 is SGHTA and CDR2 FQGNSA. V gave up 6 bases and J gave up 2 bases, with 12 bases separating them. The CDR3 sequence is 14 residues long. The CDR3 spells CASRRAGPTDTQYF. In nucleotides, the CDR3 is TGTGCCAGCAGAAGGGCGGGCCCCACAGATACGCAGTATTTT.

The rearrangement links TRBV5-1 to TRBJ2-5; 7 nucleotides line up with TRBD2. The CDR3 is made up of 14 amino acids. V gave up 7 bases and J gave up 4 bases; unmatched junction bases: 10. Germline values: CDR1 SGHRS, CDR2 YFSETQ. CDR3 nucleotide sequence: TGCGCCAGCGCGGGGGAGGGGCGGAGAGAGACCCAGTACTTC. The encoded protein is CASAGEGRRETQYF. The full variable domain, in which reference TRBV5-1 and TRBJ2-5 provide the parts outside the CDR3, is KAGVTQTPRYLIKTRGQQVTLSCSPISGHRSVSWYQQTPGQGLQFLFEYFSETQRNKGNFPGRFSGRQFSNSRSEMNVSTLELGDSALYLCASAGEGRRETQYFGPGTRLLVL.

The chain combines TRBV18 with TRBJ1-5; D is possibly TRBD1 (6 bases). Germline lookup yields CDR1 KGHSH and CDR2 LQKENI. The CDR3 is made up of 13 amino acids. V was cut by 3 bases and J by 11 bases, with 14 bases left in between. In DNA form, the CDR3 reads TGTGCCAGCTCACCGGAACAGGGAAGAGCCCAGCATTTT. Protein product: CASSPEQGRAQHF.

CDR3 bases: TGTGCCAGCAGTTTGACAGGACCTAACTATGGCTACACCTTC. Its translation: CASSLTGPNYGYTF. The chain uses TRBV6-5 and TRBJ1-2; D possibly corresponds to TRBD1 (6 bases). Trimming removed 4 bases at V and 0 bases at J, with 9 bases between. The CDR3 totals 14 residues. Germline V gene lookup returns CDR1 MNHEY and CDR2 SVGAGI.

The chain employs TRBV7-8 and TRBJ1-1, with TRBD1 matching 7 bases. The CDR3 extends over 14 amino acids. The germline CDR1 and CDR2 sequences are SGHVS and FQNEAQ. Trimming removed 5 bases from V and 1 base from J; junction bases left unmatched: 4. The CDR3 here is CASSQQGRNTEAFF. In nucleotides, the CDR3 is TGTGCCAGCAGCCAACAGGGGAGGAACACTGAAGCTTTCTTT.

The V and J genes are TRBV5-4 and TRBJ2-3; perhaps TRBD1 as D (6 bases). CDR3 length: 14 residues. Trimming removed 4 bases from V and 0 bases from J, with 9 bases in between. Per germline, CDR1 SGHNT and CDR2 YYREEE (reference sequence). CDR3 in amino acids: CASSAGQSTDTQYF. CDR3 DNA: TGTGCCAGCAGCGCCGGACAGAGCACAGATACGCAGTATTTT. The variable domain in full, with the rest retrieved from reference TRBV5-4 and TRBJ2-3, is ETGVTQSPTHLIKTRGQQVTLRCSSQSGHNTVSWYQQALGQGPQFIFQYYREEENGRGNFPPRFSGLQFPNYSSELNVNALELDDSALYLCASSAGQSTDTQYFGPGTRLTVL.

There are a few counts of this clone. This sequence joins TRBV6-5 and TRBJ2-2; D is undetermined. The CDR3 has 14 amino acids. The V end was cut by 2 bases, the J end by 3 bases, with 7 bases between. Germline V lookup: CDR1 MNHEY, CDR2 SVGAGI. This CDR3 reads CASSYGPHTGELFF. DNA of the CDR3: TGTGCCAGCAGTTACGGGCCACACACCGGGGAGCTGTTTTTT.

The V call is TRBV7-9, the J call TRBJ2-5, with 10 bases lining up with TRBD1. Germline V gene data show CDR1 as SEHNR and CDR2 as FQNEAQ (reference sequence). With V trimmed by 5 bases and J by 4 bases, 7 bases remained unmatched. The CDR3 runs 15 residues. The CDR3 DNA reads as TGTGCCAGCAGCCCCGGGACAGGGGTGGGAGAGACCCAGTACTTC. Residues: CASSPGTGVGETQYF.

The V gene is TRBV10-3, the J gene TRBJ1-3, with 8 nucleotides matching TRBD1. V lost 1 base to trimming and J lost 4 bases; unmatched junction nucleotides: 6. This CDR3 has 16 residues. Germline V lookup: CDR1 ENHRY, CDR2 SYGVKD. The CDR3 region is CAISEFLTGEGNTIYF. The CDR3 DNA sequence: TGTGCCATCAGTGAGTTCCTGACAGGGGAGGGAAACACCATATATTTT.

The chain recombines TRBV2 with TRBJ1-1, with 10 nucleotides matching TRBD1. CDR1 is SNHLY and CDR2 is FYNNEI in the germline V gene. The CDR3 totals 15 residues. V gave up 4 bases and J gave up 5 bases; unmatched junction bases: 7. The CDR3 DNA reads as TGTGCCAGCAGTGCCGGACAGGGGGTTAGGACTGAAGCTTTCTTT. Protein: CASSAGQGVRTEAFF. Looking up the rest from reference TRBV2 and TRBJ1-1 gives the full variable domain: EPEVTQTPSHQVTQMGQEVILRCVPISNHLYFYWYRQILGQKVEFLVSFYNNEISEKSEIFDDQFSVERPDGSNFTLKIRSTKLEDSAMYFCASSAGQGVRTEAFFGQGTRLTVV.

This clone was observed a few times. The chain has TRBV5-1 and TRBJ2-5, with a tentative D call TRBD1 (6 bases). Germline assignment: CDR1 SGHRS and CDR2 YFSETQ. V lost 4 bases and J 5 bases, leaving 18 bases between the germline ends. CDR3 length: 15 amino acids. CDR3 sequence: CASSIGGGRAETQYF. CDR3 bases: TGCGCCAGCAGCATTGGGGGCGGGCGCGCGGAGACCCAGTACTTC.

The V gene is TRBV7-9, the J gene TRBJ2-2; TRBD2 might be the D (5 bases). This CDR3 comprises 13 residues. Per germline, CDR1 SEHNR and CDR2 FQNEAQ (reference sequence). The V and J ends lost 5 bases and 7 bases respectively, with 11 bases between them. The CDR3 spells CASSLTRDGELFF. The DNA for the CDR3 is TGTGCCAGCAGCCTGACGAGGGACGGGGAGCTGTTTTTT.

The CDR3 DNA follows: TGTGCCAGCAGTAACCCAGACAGGACCTACGAGCAGTACTTC. This gives the protein CASSNPDRTYEQYF. The chain links TRBV5-6 to TRBJ2-5; the D gene is possibly TRBD1 (6 bases). The J call may be incorrect, as the DNA end agrees better with TRBJ2-7. The CDR3 runs 14 residues. The germline CDR1 and CDR2 sequences are SGHDT and YYEEEE.

This chain links TRBV5-4 with TRBJ1-4; 7 bases agree with TRBD1. Germline loops: CDR1 SGHNT, CDR2 YYREEE (reference sequence). The J segment lost 3 bases and the V segment lost 6 bases, leaving 8 bases of the junction unmatched. CDR3 length equals 15 residues. CDR3: CASKQGTLANEKLFF. The CDR3, as DNA: TGTGCCAGCAAACAGGGGACGCTTGCTAATGAAAAACTGTTTTTT.

V is TRBV25-1 and J is TRBJ2-5, with D possibly TRBD2 on 5 matching bases. This CDR3 comprises 14 residues. CDR1 and CDR2 from the germline V gene are MGHDK and SYGVNS. V gave up 6 bases and J gave up 8 bases, with 19 bases separating them. CDR3 bases: TGTGCCAGCAGCCCCTCGGCGGGTGGCGTAACCCAGTACTTC. This translates into CASSPSAGGVTQYF.

The V gene is TRBV19, the J gene TRBJ2-1; 13 positions agree with TRBD2. Trimming at V came to 5 bases and at J to 6 bases, leaving 7 bases not matched to a gene. The germline gives CDR1 LNHDA, CDR2 SQIVND (reference sequence). The CDR3 extends over 16 amino acids. The CDR3 DNA reads TGTGCCAGTAGTCCCCGACTAGCGGGAGGCGTCAATGAGCAGTTCTTC. It encodes CASSPRLAGGVNEQFF.

The chain uses TRBV11-2 and TRBJ1-6; D not resolved. There are 15 residues in the CDR3. The germline V gene encodes CDR1 SGHAT and CDR2 FQNNGV. Trimming removed 0 bases at V and 7 bases at J, with 10 bases between. The DNA of the CDR3 is TGTGCCAGCAGCTTAGACTCCTCAGGAAATTCACCCCTCCACTTT. This translates into CASSLDSSGNSPLHF.

J is TRBJ2-3 and V is TRBV11-2, with D possibly TRBD2 on 6 matching bases. The germline gives CDR1 SGHAT, CDR2 FQNNGV. The CDR3 sequence is 16 residues long. V was clipped by 2 bases and J by 0 bases, with 12 bases between them. CDR3 DNA sequence: TGTGCCAGCAGCTTACTCGGGGGACTTAGCACAGATACGCAGTATTTT. It is translated as CASSLLGGLSTDTQYF.